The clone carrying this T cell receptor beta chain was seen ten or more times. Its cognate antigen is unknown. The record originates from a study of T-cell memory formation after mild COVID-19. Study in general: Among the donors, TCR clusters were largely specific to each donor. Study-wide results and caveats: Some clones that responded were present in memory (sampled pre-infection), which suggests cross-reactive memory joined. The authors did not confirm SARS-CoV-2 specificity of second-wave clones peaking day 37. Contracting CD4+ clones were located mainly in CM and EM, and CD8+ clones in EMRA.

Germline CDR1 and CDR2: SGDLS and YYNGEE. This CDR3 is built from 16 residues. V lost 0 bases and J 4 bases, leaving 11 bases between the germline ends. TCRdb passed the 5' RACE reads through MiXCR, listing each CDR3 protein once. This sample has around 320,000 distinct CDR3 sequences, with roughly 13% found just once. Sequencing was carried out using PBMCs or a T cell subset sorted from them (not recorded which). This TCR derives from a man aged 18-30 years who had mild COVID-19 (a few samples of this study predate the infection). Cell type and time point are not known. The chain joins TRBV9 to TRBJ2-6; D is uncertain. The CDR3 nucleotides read TGTGCCAGCAGCGTAGAGTCTCGATCCGGGGCCAACGTCCTGACTTTC. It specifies CASSVESRSGANVLTF.